The 18 T cell receptor beta chains below come from one sample, sequenced in a study of CXCR3-negative and CXCR3-positive naive CD8 T cells (dated by TCRdb to about 2019). The reads were generated on a NextSeq 550. The Human TCR Profiling Kit (MiLaboratory) was used to make UMI-labeled 5' RACE TRB cDNA libraries. TCRdb reprocessed the public reads and reports one entry per CDR3 protein sequence, without DNA. The sample has approximately 100,000 distinct CDR3 sequences on record. Roughly 0.35% of the sample comes from the top ten. Their recognized antigens are unknown. Broader findings and caveats from the paper: Compared with CXCR3-negative naive cells, CXCR3-positive naive cells had TRB CDR3s with higher hydrophobicity (lower Kidera factor 4), lower energy, and higher strength and volume indices.

Sequences were obtained from naive CXCR3+ CD8+ T cells from blood. The sample's cell subset or site label, decoded: CD45RO-CCR7+CD27+CD95- naive CD8+ T cells expressing CXCR3 (TNR3+). The receptors derive from a human donor in good health. Some clones in this sample may be carry-over from other donors' samples.

CDR3 region: CASSLAAGGVYGYTF. V usage is TRBV7-9 and J usage is TRBJ1-2; the D call of TRBD1 rests on TCRdb alone, since no DNA is present to check it. CDR1 and CDR2 (germline): SEHNR, FQNEAQ (reference sequence). CDR3 length: 15 residues.

The rearrangement links TRBV11-2 to TRBJ1-5; TCRdb gives TRBD1 as the D gene, but with no DNA this cannot be confirmed. The germline V gene has CDR1 SGHAT and CDR2 FQNNGV. CDR3 length: 14 residues. CDR3 protein: CASSLDGQGSPQHF.

CDR3 sequence: CASSLARGGTDTQYF. The V gene is TRBV2, the J gene TRBJ2-3; TCRdb's D call, TRBD1, is unchecked because there is no DNA. CDR1 is SNHLY and CDR2 is FYNNEI in the germline V gene. The CDR3 is 15 amino acids.

The J gene is TRBJ2-1, the V gene TRBV29-1; TCRdb's D call, TRBD2, is unchecked because there is no DNA. Germline CDR1 and CDR2: SQVTM and ANQGSEA. The CDR3 loop spans 14 amino acids. The CDR3 loop reads CSSRLAGGVNEQFF.

V usage is TRBV5-1 and J usage is TRBJ1-4; TCRdb's D call of TRBD1 is untestable without DNA. CDR3 length: 16 amino acids. Germline CDR1 SGHRS, CDR2 YFSETQ. The CDR3 spells CASSPIRGGTNEKLFF. Looking up the rest from reference TRBV5-1 and TRBJ1-4 gives the full variable domain: KAGVTQTPRYLIKTRGQQVTLSCSPISGHRSVSWYQQTPGQGLQFLFEYFSETQRNKGNFPGRFSGRQFSNSRSEMNVSTLELGDSALYLCASSPIRGGTNEKLFFGSGTQLSVL.

The chain links TRBV28 to TRBJ2-3; the D call of TRBD1 rests on TCRdb alone, since no DNA is present to check it. Germline lookup yields CDR1 MDHEN and CDR2 SYDVKM. The CDR3 is 14 amino acids. The CDR3 region is CASSYRTVSDTQYF.

V gene TRBV7-9 combines with J gene TRBJ2-7. Germline V gene lookup returns CDR1 SEHNR and CDR2 FQNEAQ (reference sequence). The CDR3 covers 14 residues. This chain's CDR3 is CASSIVQGFHEQYF.

The chain links TRBV12-3 or TRBV12-4 to TRBJ1-3. This CDR3 contains 11 residues. CDR3 amino acids: CASSLDYTIYF.

The chain uses TRBV11-2 and TRBJ2-3; TCRdb designates TRBD1, a call that cannot be tested without DNA. This CDR3 is 16 amino acids long. Germline-derived CDR1 and CDR2 are SGHAT and FQNNGV. CDR3 sequence: CASSLETGVWTDTQYF.

This sequence joins TRBV28 and TRBJ2-5; the TRBD1 assignment by TCRdb is unverifiable without DNA. Germline V lookup: CDR1 MDHEN, CDR2 SYDVKM. The CDR3 is 16 residues long. CDR3 protein: CATQNDLGALQETQYF.

The chain has TRBV7-8 and TRBJ2-3; TCRdb lists TRBD2, though no DNA is available to test this call. Germline V gene lookup returns CDR1 SGHVS and CDR2 FQNEAQ. The CDR3 is 17 amino acids. The chain's CDR3 is CASSLRSSGEQPDTQYF.

This chain uses TRBV12-3 or TRBV12-4 with TRBJ2-1; the D gene TCRdb calls, TRBD2, cannot be checked with no DNA. CDR3 size: 13 residues. The CDR3: CASRLAGPNEQFF.

The chain is built from TRBV5-1 and TRBJ1-1. CDR1 and CDR2 (germline): SGHRS, YFSETQ. The CDR3 has 14 amino acids. The CDR3 sequence: CASSLAGGIPEAFF. The full variable domain, completed using reference TRBV5-1 and TRBJ1-1, is KAGVTQTPRYLIKTRGQQVTLSCSPISGHRSVSWYQQTPGQGLQFLFEYFSETQRNKGNFPGRFSGRQFSNSRSEMNVSTLELGDSALYLCASSLAGGIPEAFFGQGTRLTVV.

This chain connects TRBV3-1 to TRBJ2-1; the TCRdb D gene call, TRBD2, has no DNA to confirm it. Germline loops: CDR1 LGHDT, CDR2 YNNKEL (reference sequence). This CDR3 spans 20 amino acids. CDR3 protein: CASSQGKGLDGWSSYNEQFF.

The genes are TRBV7-9 and TRBJ1-1; absent DNA, TCRdb's TRBD1 call cannot be checked. The CDR3 has 15 residues. Germline V lookup: CDR1 SEHNR, CDR2 FQNEAQ (reference sequence). CDR3 loop: CASSTTGSGNTEAFF. The full variable domain, its missing parts supplied by reference TRBV7-9 and TRBJ1-1, is DTGVSQNPRHKITKRGQNVTFRCDPISEHNRLYWYRQTLGQGPEFLTYFQNEAQLEKSRLLSDRFSAERPKGSFSTLEIQRTEQGDSAMYLCASSTTGSGNTEAFFGQGTRLTVV.

The chain links TRBV29-1 to TRBJ2-3; TCRdb selects TRBD1, and the lack of DNA leaves this call unchecked. The CDR3 is 15 amino acids. CDR1 is SQVTM, CDR2 ANQGSEA, per germline. The CDR3 is CSVEVGGQGTDTQYF.

V is TRBV29-1 and J is TRBJ2-1; TCRdb returns TRBD1, unconfirmable since there is no DNA. This CDR3 is built from 14 residues. The germline CDR1 and CDR2 sequences are SQVTM and ANQGSEA. The CDR3 loop is CSVWTGGSYNEQFF.

The V gene is TRBV27, the J gene TRBJ2-3. The CDR3 contains 15 residues. The germline CDR1 and CDR2 sequences are MNHEY and SMNVEV (reference sequence). CDR3 amino acids: CASRGWIGWTDTQYF.